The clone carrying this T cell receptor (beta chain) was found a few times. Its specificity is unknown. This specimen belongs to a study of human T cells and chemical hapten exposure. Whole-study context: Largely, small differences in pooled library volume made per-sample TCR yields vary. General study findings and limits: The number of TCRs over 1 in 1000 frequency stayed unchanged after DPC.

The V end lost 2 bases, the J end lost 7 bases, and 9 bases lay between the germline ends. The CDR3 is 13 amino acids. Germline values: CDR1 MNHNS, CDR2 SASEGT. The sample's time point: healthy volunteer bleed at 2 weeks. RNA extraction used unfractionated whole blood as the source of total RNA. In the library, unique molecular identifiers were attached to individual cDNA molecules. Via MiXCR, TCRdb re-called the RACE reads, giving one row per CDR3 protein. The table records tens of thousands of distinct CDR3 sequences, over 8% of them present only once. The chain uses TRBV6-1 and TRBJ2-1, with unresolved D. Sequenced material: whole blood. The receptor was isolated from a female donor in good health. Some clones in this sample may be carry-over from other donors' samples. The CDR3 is CASSEYLGNEQFF. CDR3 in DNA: TGTGCCAGCAGTGAATATCTGGGGAATGAGCAGTTCTTC.